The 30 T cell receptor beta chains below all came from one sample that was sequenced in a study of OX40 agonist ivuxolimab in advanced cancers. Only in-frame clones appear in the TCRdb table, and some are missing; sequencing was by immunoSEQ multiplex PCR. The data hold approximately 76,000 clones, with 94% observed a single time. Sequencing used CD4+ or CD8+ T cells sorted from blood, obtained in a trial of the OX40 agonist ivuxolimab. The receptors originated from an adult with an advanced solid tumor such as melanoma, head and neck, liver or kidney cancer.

The CDR3 DNA reads as TGCGCCAGCAGCCAAGGGGACAGCGCCCCATACGAGCAGTACTTC. It translates to CASSQGDSAPYEQYF. V is TRBV4-1 and J is TRBJ2-7, with 7 bases fitting TRBD1. The V gene's germline CDR1 is MGHRA and CDR2 YSYEKL. V lost 1 base and J lost 4; bases outside the gene matches: 7. The CDR3 is made up of 15 amino acids.

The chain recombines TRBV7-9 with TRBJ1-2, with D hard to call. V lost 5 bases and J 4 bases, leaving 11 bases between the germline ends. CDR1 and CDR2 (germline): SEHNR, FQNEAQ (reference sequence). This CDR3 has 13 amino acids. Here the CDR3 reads CASSQDAFYGYTF. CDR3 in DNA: TGTGCCAGCAGCCAAGATGCGTTCTATGGCTACACCTTC. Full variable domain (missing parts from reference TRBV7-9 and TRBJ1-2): DTGVSQNPRHKITKRGQNVTFRCDPISEHNRLYWYRQTLGQGPEFLTYFQNEAQLEKSRLLSDRFSAERPKGSFSTLEIQRTEQGDSAMYLCASSQDAFYGYTFGSGTRLTVV.

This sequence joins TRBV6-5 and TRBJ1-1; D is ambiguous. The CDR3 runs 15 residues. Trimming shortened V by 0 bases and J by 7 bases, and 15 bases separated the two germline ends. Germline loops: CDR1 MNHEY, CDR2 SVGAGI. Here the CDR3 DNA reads TGTGCCAGCAGTTACTCGAGTCGCCCGGATGGTGAAGCTTTCTTT. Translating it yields CASSYSSRPDGEAFF.

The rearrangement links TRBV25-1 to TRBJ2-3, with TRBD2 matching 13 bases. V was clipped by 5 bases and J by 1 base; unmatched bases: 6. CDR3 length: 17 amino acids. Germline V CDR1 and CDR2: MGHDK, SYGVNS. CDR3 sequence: CASSTSGRAVRTDTQYF. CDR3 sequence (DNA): TGTGCCAGCAGTACTAGCGGGAGGGCCGTCCGCACAGATACGCAGTATTTT.

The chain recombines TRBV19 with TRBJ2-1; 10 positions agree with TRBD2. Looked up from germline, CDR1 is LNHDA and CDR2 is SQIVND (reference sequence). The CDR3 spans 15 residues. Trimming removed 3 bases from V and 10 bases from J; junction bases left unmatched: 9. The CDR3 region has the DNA TGTGCCAGTAGTATGGGGCTAGCGGGAGTTGTGGAGCAGTTCTTC. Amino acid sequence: CASSMGLAGVVEQFF.

CDR3 loop: CASSQPIPGAVNTIYF. The CDR3 nucleotides read TGTGCCAGCAGCCAGCCAATTCCCGGGGCCGTGAACACCATATATTTT. The V and J genes are TRBV14 and TRBJ1-3; D perhaps matches TRBD1 (5 bases). Trimming removed 3 bases at V and 7 bases at J, with 19 bases between. CDR1 SGHDN and CDR2 FVKESK come from the germline V gene. This CDR3 has 16 residues.

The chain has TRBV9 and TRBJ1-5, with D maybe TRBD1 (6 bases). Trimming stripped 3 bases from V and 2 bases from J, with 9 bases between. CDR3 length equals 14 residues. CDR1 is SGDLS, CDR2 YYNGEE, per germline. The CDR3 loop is CASSANRGNQPQHF. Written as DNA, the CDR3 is TGTGCCAGCAGCGCAAACAGGGGCAATCAGCCCCAGCATTTT.

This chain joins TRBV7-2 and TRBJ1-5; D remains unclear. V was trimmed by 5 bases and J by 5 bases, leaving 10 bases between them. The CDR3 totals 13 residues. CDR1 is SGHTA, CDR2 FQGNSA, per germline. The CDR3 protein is CASSLDRDQPQHF. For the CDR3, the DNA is TGTGCCAGCAGCCTGGACCGGGATCAGCCCCAGCATTTT.

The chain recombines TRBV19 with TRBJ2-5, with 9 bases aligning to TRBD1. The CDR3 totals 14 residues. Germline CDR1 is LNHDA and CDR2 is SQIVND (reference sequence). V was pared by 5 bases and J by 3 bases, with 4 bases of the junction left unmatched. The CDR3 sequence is CASSVTGGEETQYF. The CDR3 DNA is TGTGCCAGTAGTGTCACAGGGGGCGAAGAGACCCAGTACTTC. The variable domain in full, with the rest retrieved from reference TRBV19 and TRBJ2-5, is DGGITQSPKYLFRKEGQNVTLSCEQNLNHDAMYWYRQDPGQGLRLIYYSQIVNDFQKGDIAEGYSVSREKKESFPLTVTSAQKNPTAFYLCASSVTGGEETQYFGPGTRLLVL.

CDR3 region: CASSKVEAWADQPQHF. The CDR3 DNA reads TGTGCCAGTAGTAAGGTTGAGGCCTGGGCGGATCAGCCCCAGCATTTT. V and J are TRBV19 and TRBJ1-5; D is uncertain. Germline V lookup: CDR1 LNHDA, CDR2 SQIVND (reference sequence). The length of the CDR3 is 16 residues. Trimming pared 4 bases from V and 5 bases from J, leaving 18 bases between.

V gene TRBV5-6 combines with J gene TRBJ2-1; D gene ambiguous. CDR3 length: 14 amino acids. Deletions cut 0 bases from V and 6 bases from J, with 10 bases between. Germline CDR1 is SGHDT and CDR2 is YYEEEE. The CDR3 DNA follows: TGTGCCAGCAGCTTGGGCGGCAGCCTCAATGAGCAGTTCTTC. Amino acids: CASSLGGSLNEQFF.

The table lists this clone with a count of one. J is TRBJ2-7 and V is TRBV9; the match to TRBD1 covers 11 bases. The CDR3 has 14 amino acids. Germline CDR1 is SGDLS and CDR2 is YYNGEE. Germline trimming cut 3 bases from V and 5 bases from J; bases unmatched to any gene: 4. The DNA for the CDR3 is TGTGCCAGCAGCGGAGGGGACAGGGGGAACGAGCAGTACTTC. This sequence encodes CASSGGDRGNEQYF.

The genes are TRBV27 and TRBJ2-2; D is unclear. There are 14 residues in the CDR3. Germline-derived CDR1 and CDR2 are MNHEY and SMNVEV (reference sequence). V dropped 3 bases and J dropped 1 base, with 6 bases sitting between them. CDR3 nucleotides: TGTGCCAGCAGTTTGTCTGAGAACACCGGGGAGCTGTTTTTT. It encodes CASSLSENTGELFF.

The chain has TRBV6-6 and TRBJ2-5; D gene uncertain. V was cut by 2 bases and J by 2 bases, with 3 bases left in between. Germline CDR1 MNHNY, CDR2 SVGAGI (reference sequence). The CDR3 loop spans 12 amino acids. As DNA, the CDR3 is TGTGCCAGCAGTTACGGGCAAGAGACCCAGTACTTC. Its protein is CASSYGQETQYF.

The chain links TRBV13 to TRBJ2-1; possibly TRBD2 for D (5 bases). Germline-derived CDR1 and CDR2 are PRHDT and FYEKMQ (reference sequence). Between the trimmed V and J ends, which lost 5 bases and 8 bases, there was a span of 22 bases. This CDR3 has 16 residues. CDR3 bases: TGTGCCAGCAGCGCCCTTAGCGCCCCAGTTAAAGATGAGCAGTTCTTC. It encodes CASSALSAPVKDEQFF. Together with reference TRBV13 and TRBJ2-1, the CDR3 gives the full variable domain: AAGVIQSPRHLIKEKRETATLKCYPIPRHDTVYWYQQGPGQDPQFLISFYEKMQSDKGSIPDRFSAQQFSDYHSELNMSSLELGDSALYFCASSALSAPVKDEQFFGPGTRLTVL.

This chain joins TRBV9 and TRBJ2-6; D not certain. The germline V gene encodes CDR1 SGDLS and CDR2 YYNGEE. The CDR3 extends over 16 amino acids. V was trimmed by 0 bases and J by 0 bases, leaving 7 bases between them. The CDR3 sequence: CASSVGVSSGANVLTF. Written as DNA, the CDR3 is TGTGCCAGCAGCGTAGGTGTCAGCTCTGGGGCCAACGTCCTGACTTTC.

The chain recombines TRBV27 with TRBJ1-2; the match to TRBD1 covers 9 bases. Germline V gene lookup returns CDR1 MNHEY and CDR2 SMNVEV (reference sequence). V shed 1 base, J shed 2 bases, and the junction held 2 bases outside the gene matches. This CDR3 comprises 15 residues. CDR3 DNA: TGTGCCAGCAGTTTATACACAGGGGGCAACTATGGCTACACCTTC. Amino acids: CASSLYTGGNYGYTF.

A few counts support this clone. The CDR3 nucleotides are TGTGCCAGTAGCGGACAAGCGGGAGGAGGCGAGCAGTACTTC. Residues: CASSGQAGGGEQYF. J is TRBJ2-7 and V is TRBV19; TRBD2 matches 9 bases. Germline CDR1 reads LNHDA; CDR2 reads SQIVND (reference sequence). V shed 6 bases, J shed 6 bases, and the junction held 9 bases outside the gene matches. The CDR3 runs 14 residues. The whole variable domain, remainder taken from reference TRBV19 and TRBJ2-7, is DGGITQSPKYLFRKEGQNVTLSCEQNLNHDAMYWYRQDPGQGLRLIYYSQIVNDFQKGDIAEGYSVSREKKESFPLTVTSAQKNPTAFYLCASSGQAGGGEQYFGPGTRLTVT.

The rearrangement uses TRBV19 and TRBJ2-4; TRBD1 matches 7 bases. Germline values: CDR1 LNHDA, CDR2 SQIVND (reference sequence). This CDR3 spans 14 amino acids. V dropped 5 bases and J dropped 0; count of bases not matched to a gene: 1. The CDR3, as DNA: TGTGCCAGTAGTGGGACAGAAGCCAAAAACATTCAGTACTTC. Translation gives CASSGTEAKNIQYF.

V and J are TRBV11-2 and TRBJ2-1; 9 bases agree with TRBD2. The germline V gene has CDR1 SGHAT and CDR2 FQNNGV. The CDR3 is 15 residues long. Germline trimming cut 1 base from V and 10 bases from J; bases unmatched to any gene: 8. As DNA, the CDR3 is TGTGCCAGCAGCTTAGCCCTTATGCTAGCGGGAGAGCAGTTCTTC. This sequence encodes CASSLALMLAGEQFF.

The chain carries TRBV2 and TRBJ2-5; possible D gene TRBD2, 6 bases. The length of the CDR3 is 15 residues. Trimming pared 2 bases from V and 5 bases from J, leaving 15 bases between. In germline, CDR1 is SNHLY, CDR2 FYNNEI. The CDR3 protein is CASSERRGLGETQYF. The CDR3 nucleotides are TGTGCCAGCAGTGAACGGAGGGGCTTGGGGGAGACCCAGTACTTC.

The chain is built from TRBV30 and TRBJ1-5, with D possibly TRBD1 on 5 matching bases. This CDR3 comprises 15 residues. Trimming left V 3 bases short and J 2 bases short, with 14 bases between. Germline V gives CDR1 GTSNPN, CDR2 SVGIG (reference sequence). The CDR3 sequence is CAWRMEGRGNQPQHF. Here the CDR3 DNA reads TGTGCCTGGAGGATGGAGGGGAGAGGCAATCAGCCCCAGCATTTT.

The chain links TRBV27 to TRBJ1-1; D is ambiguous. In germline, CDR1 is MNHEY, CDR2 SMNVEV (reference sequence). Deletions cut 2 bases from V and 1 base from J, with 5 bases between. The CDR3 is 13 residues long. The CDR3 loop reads CASSLQANTEAFF. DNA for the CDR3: TGTGCCAGCAGTTTACAGGCGAACACTGAAGCTTTCTTT.

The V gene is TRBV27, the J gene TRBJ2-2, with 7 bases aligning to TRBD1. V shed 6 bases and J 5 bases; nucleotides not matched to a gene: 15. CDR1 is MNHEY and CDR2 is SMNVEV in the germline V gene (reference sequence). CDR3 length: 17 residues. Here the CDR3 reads CASRKGVRDSRTGELFF. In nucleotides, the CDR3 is TGTGCCAGCAGAAAAGGGGTCCGGGACAGTCGAACCGGGGAGCTGTTTTTT.

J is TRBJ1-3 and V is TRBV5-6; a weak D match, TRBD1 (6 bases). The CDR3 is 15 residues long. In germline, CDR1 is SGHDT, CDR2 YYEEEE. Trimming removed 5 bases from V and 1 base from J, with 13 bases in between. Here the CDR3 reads CASSPQGKSGNTIYF. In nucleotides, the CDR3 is TGTGCCAGCAGTCCACAGGGTAAATCTGGAAACACCATATATTTT.

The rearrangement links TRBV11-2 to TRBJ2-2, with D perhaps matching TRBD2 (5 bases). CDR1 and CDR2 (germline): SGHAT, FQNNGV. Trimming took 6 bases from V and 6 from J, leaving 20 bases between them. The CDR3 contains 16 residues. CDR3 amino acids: CASRALYSDASGELFF. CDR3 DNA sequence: TGTGCCAGCAGAGCACTATATAGCGATGCTTCCGGGGAGCTGTTTTTT.

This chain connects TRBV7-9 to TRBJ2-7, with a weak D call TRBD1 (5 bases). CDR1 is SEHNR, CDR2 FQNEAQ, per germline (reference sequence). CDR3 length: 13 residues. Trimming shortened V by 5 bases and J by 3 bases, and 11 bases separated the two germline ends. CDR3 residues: CASSDRLYYEQYF. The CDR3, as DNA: TGTGCCAGCAGCGACAGACTGTACTACGAGCAGTACTTC.

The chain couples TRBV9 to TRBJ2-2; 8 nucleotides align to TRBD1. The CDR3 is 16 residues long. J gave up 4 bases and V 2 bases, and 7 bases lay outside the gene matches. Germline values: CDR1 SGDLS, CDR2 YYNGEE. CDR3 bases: TGTGCCAGCAGCGTCGACAGGGGAGCAGGCACCGGGGAGCTGTTTTTT. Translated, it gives CASSVDRGAGTGELFF.

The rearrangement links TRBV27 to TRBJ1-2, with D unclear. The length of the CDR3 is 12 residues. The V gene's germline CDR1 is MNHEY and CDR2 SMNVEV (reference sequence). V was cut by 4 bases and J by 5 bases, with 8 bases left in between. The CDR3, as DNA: TGTGCCAGCAGTTACGCCGGGTATGGCTACACCTTC. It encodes CASSYAGYGYTF.

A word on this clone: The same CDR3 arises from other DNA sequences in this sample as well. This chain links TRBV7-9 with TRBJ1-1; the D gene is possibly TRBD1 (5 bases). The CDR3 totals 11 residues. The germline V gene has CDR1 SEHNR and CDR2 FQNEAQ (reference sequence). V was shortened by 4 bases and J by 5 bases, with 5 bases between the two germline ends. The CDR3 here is CASSSGTEAFF. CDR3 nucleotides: TGTGCCAGCAGCTCAGGGACTGAAGCTTTCTTT.